Reported below is one TCR beta chain. The V gene end was trimmed by 2 bases and the J gene end by 5 bases; junction bases not matched to a gene: 4. The CDR3 has 15 residues. Germline CDR1 MNHEY, CDR2 SVGAGI. The data stem from a study of OX40 agonist ivuxolimab in advanced cancers. On the study more broadly: Head and neck, renal cell, melanoma or hepatocellular carcinoma were the cancers that dose-escalation patients had. Prior checkpoint blockade (anti-PD-1, anti-PD-L1 or anti-CTLA-4) was permitted; 40% had it.

Produced via immunoSEQ multiplex PCR; TCRdb's table is partial and in-frame only. The sample carries fewer than 50,000 clones, 82% recorded once. The V gene is TRBV6-5, the J gene TRBJ2-1; 9 bases line up with TRBD1. This specimen consisted of CD4+ or CD8+ T cells sorted from blood, obtained in a trial of the OX40 agonist ivuxolimab. The origin of this receptor is an adult with an advanced solid tumor such as melanoma, head and neck, liver or kidney cancer. CDR3 DNA sequence: TGTGCCAGCAGTTACGGGACAGGGTCCCACAATGAGCAGTTCTTC. This sequence encodes CASSYGTGSHNEQFF.